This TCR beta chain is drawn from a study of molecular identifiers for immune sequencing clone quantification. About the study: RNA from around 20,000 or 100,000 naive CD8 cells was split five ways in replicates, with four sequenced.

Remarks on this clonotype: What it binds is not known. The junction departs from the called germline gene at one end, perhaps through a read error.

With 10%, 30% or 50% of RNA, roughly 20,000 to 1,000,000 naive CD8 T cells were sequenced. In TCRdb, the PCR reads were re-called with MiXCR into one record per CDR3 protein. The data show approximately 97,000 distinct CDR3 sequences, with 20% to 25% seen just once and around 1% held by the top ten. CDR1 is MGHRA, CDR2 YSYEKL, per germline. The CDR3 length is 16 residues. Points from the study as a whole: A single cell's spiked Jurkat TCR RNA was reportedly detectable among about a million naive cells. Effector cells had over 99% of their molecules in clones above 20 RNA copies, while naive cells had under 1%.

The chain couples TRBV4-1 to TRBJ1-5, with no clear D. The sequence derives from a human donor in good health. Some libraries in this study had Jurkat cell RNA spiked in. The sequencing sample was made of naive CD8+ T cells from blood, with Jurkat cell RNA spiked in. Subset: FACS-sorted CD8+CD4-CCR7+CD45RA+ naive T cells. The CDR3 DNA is TGCGCCCGCAGCCAAGATGGGCCGGGTCGAGGCCAGCCCCAGCATTTT. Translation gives CARSQDGPGRGQPQHF.